Following are 3 T cell receptor beta chains from one sample sequenced in a study of STAT5B mutations in CD4+ large granular lymphocyte leukemia. The protocol was immunoSEQ multiplex PCR, while the TCRdb copy is restricted to in-frame clones and leaves out a portion. Of 25,000 to 35,000 clones in the sample, 81% are singletons; the top ten hold under 4.5%. The sample was CD4+ T cells from blood buffy coats. The receptor set was obtained from a human donor in good health.

This clone occurred a few times. The rearrangement uses TRBV19 and TRBJ1-5; D possibly corresponds to TRBD1 (5 bases). Germline V gives CDR1 LNHDA, CDR2 SQIVND (reference sequence). The length of the CDR3 is 16 residues. Trimming cost V 3 bases and J 5 bases, with 17 bases left between them. CDR3 loop: CASSMIRDPEDQPQHF. CDR3 DNA sequence: TGTGCCAGTAGTATGATCCGGGACCCCGAGGATCAGCCCCAGCATTTT.

J is TRBJ2-3 and V is TRBV4-2, with 8 bases that match TRBD2. V lost 0 bases, J lost 2 bases, and 7 bases stayed unmatched. The CDR3 is made up of 17 amino acids. Germline values: CDR1 LGHNA, CDR2 YNFKEQ. The CDR3 nucleotides read TGTGCCAGCAGCCAAGATTTGCCGGGAGGGCCCACAGATACGCAGTATTTT. It yields the protein CASSQDLPGGPTDTQYF.

This chain links TRBV6-5 with TRBJ2-7, with 9 nucleotides matching TRBD1. Germline trimming cut 2 bases from V and 6 bases from J; bases unmatched to any gene: 8. This CDR3 has 15 amino acids. CDR1 and CDR2 (germline): MNHEY, SVGAGI. Written as DNA, the CDR3 is TGTGCCAGCAGTTACACCCCCGGGACAGGGACCGAGCAGTACTTC. This translates into CASSYTPGTGTEQYF.